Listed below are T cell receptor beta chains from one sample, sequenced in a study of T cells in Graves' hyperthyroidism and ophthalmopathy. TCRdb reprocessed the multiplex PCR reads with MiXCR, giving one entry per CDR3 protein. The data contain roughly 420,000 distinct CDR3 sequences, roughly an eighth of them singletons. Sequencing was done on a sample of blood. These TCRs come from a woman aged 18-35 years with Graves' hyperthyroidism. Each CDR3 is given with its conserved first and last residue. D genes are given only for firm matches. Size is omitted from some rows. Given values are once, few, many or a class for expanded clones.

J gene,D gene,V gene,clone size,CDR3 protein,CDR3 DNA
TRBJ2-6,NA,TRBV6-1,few,CASQRGPISGANVLTF,TGTGCCAGCCAGAGGGGACCTATCTCTGGGGCCAACGTCCTGACTTTC
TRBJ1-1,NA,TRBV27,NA,CASSSWGRFEAFF,TGTGCCAGCAGCTCTTGGGGTCGATTTGAAGCTTTCTTT
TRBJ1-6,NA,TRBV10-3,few,CAISESDSNSPLHF,TGTGCCATCAGTGAATCCGACTCTAATTCACCCCTCCACTTT
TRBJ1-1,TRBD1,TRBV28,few,CASGKTGAAAFF,TGTGCCAGCGGAAAAACAGGGGCGGCGGCTTTCTTT
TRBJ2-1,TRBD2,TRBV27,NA,CASSSSDLASGTYNEQFF,TGTGCCAGCAGTTCCTCCGATTTGGCTAGCGGTACCTACAATGAGCAGTTCTTC
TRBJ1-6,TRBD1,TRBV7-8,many,CASIRTGQIHNSPLHF,TGTGCCAGCATCCGGACAGGACAGATTCATAATTCACCCCTCCACTTT
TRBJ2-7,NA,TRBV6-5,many,CASSYLGHNEQYF,TGTGCCAGCAGTTACCTGGGGCACAACGAGCAGTACTTC
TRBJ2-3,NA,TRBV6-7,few,CASSYRAPWDTQYF,TGTGCCAGCAGTTACAGGGCCCCGTGGGATACGCAGTATTTT
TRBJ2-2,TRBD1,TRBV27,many,CASSLDRVNGELFF,TGTGCCAGCAGTCTGGACAGGGTTAACGGGGAGCTGTTTTTT
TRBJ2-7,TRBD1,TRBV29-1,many,CSARTGTGAYEQYF,TGCAGCGCTCGAACCGGGACAGGGGCCTACGAGCAGTACTTC
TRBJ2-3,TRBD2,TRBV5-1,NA,CASSFLTSEDTQYF,TGCGCCAGCAGCTTCTTGACTAGCGAGGATACGCAGTATTTT
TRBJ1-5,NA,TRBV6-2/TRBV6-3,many,CASSSDGGNQPQHF,TGTGCCAGCAGCAGTGACGGAGGCAATCAGCCCCAGCATTTT
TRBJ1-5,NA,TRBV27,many,CASSFAVNQPQHF,TGTGCCAGCAGTTTCGCGGTGAATCAGCCCCAGCATTTT
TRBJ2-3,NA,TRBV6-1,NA,CAPWRGLFTDTQYF,TGTGCCCCTTGGAGAGGACTTTTTACAGATACGCAGTATTTT
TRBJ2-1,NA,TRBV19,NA,CASSPIQVLNEQFF,TGTGCCAGTAGTCCGATCCAGGTTTTGAATGAGCAGTTCTTC
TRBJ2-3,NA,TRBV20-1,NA,CSARALYMNTDTQYF,TGCAGTGCTAGAGCTCTCTATATGAATACAGATACGCAGTATTTT
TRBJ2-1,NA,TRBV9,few,CASSVGQLINNEQFF,TGTGCCAGCAGCGTAGGGCAGCTAATCAACAATGAGCAGTTCTTC
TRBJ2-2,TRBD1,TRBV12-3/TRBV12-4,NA,CASSKRGPTTGELFF,TGTGCCAGCAGCAAAAGGGGGCCGACCACCGGGGAGCTGTTTTTT
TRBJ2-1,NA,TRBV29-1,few,CSVAGGEQFF,TGCAGCGTGGCAGGGGGGGAGCAGTTCTTC
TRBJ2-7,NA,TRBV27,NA,CASSLSTGPSSYEQYF,TGTGCCAGCAGTTTATCCACAGGTCCCAGCTCCTACGAGCAGTACTTC
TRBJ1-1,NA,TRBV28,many,CASSLPRGGVPEAFF,TGTGCCAGCAGTTTACCGAGAGGAGGCGTACCTGAAGCTTTCTTT
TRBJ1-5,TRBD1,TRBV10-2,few,CASSWTGQQPQHF,TGCGCCAGCAGCTGGACAGGGCAGCAGCCCCAGCATTTT
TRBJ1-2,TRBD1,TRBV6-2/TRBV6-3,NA,CASTDRGIYGYTF,TGTGCCAGTACAGACAGGGGGATCTATGGCTACACCTTC
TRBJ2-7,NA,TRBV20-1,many,CSFLGEDPYEQYF,TGCAGTTTCTTAGGGGAGGACCCCTACGAGCAGTACTTC
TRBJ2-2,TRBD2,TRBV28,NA,CASSLPSGNTGELFF,TGTGCCAGCAGTCTCCCTAGCGGGAACACCGGGGAGCTGTTTTTT
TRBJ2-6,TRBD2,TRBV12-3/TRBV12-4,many,CASSGNTGGRFSPGANVLTF,TGTGCCAGCAGTGGAAATACGGGGGGGCGATTTAGTCCTGGGGCCAACGTCCTGACTTTC
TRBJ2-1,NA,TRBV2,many,CASSEAEEGKSYNEQFF,TGTGCCAGCAGTGAAGCGGAAGAAGGGAAATCCTACAATGAGCAGTTCTTC
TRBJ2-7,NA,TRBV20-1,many,CSPGWGETYEQYF,TGCAGCCCCGGGTGGGGGGAAACCTACGAGCAGTACTTC
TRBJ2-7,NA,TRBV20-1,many,CSARDFAAPTYEQYF,TGCAGTGCTAGAGATTTTGCGGCCCCGACCTACGAGCAGTACTTC
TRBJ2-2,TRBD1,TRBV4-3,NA,CASSRVGQGANTGELFF,TGCGCCAGCAGCCGAGTTGGACAGGGGGCGAACACCGGGGAGCTGTTTTTT
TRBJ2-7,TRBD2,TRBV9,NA,CASSGGLAGGPVEQYF,TGTGCCAGCAGCGGAGGACTAGCGGGAGGGCCGGTCGAGCAGTACTTC
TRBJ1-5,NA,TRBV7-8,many,CASSLFGDTTVPQYSNQPQHF,TGTGCCAGCAGCTTATTCGGGGACACCACGGTCCCACAATATAGCAATCAGCCCCAGCATTTT
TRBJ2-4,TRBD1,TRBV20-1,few,CSASRLGGTGSLGAKNIQYF,TGCAGTGCTAGTAGACTGGGAGGGACAGGGTCTTTAGGGGCCAAAAACATTCAGTACTTC
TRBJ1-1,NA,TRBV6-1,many,CASSEVGGTEAFF,TGTGCCAGCAGTGAAGTTGGAGGCACTGAAGCTTTCTTT
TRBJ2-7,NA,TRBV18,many,CASSPTDSYEQYF,TGTGCCAGCTCACCGACAGATTCCTACGAGCAGTACTTC